This T cell receptor (beta chain) appears in the sequencing data of a study of OX40 agonist ivuxolimab in advanced cancers. In the study overall: Patients were treated with ivuxolimab, an agonistic anti-OX40 (CD134) antibody. Three patients responded partially, comprising one with hepatocellular carcinoma and two with cutaneous melanoma.

The data were produced by immunoSEQ multiplex PCR, yet TCRdb's version contains in-frame clones alone and is incomplete. The sample carries fewer than 80,000 clones, 70% to 80% recorded once. It was autoimmune disease history or systemic immunosuppression that excluded patients. CDR3 length: 12 amino acids. CDR1 is GTSNPN, CDR2 SVGIG, per germline (reference sequence). This sequence originates from an adult with an advanced solid tumor such as melanoma, head and neck, liver or kidney cancer. The genes are TRBV30 and TRBJ1-2; D is unclear. Sequencing was performed on CD4+ or CD8+ T cells sorted from blood, taken in a trial of the OX40 agonist ivuxolimab. CDR3 in DNA: TGTGCGACGGGGTCTTTTAACTATGGCTACACCTTC. This sequence encodes CATGSFNYGYTF.